Each of the 9 T cell receptor beta chains below was sequenced from the same sample in a study of blood T cell repertoires in COVID-19. Generated by immunoSEQ multiplex PCR, the TCRdb table keeps only in-frame clones and is missing some. The table includes just over 300,000 clones, 90% detected once. Sample: PBMCs or T cells enriched from blood (not recorded which). The origin of the receptors is a woman aged 18-29 years with acute COVID-19.

J is TRBJ2-3 and V is TRBV6-2 or TRBV6-3; maybe TRBD1 (6 bases). Germline-derived CDR1 and CDR2 are MNHEY and SVGEGT. The CDR3 is 16 residues long. V was pared by 2 bases and J by 0 bases, with 12 bases between. The CDR3 coding sequence is TGTGCCAGCAGTTACGTCGGGACACTCAGCACAGATACGCAGTATTTT. Its protein is CASSYVGTLSTDTQYF.

This clone was observed a single time. The genes are TRBV10-3 and TRBJ2-7; 15 positions agree with TRBD2. V lost 0 bases and J lost 0; bases outside the gene matches: 12. Germline CDR1 is ENHRY and CDR2 is SYGVKD. This CDR3 is 21 amino acids long. CDR3 in DNA: TGTGCCATCAGTGAGTCTCGGGGACTAGCGGGAGGAAGAGCGGACTCCTACGAGCAGTACTTC. This codes for CAISESRGLAGGRADSYEQYF.

The gene calls are TRBV14 and TRBJ2-5; possible D gene TRBD2, 5 bases. CDR3 length equals 15 residues. Germline V gene lookup returns CDR1 SGHDN and CDR2 FVKESK. Between the trimmed V and J ends, which lost 1 base and 5 bases, there was a span of 14 bases. CDR3 in DNA: TGTGCCAGCAGCCAAGGGCCGACTATATTGGAGACCCAGTACTTC. This codes for CASSQGPTILETQYF.

Concerning this clone: Other DNA sequences in the sample encode the same CDR3. The rearrangement links TRBV5-1 to TRBJ2-2, with D perhaps TRBD1 (6 bases). This CDR3 has 15 residues. Germline lookup yields CDR1 SGHRS and CDR2 YFSETQ. V was trimmed by 0 bases and J by 0 bases, leaving 6 bases between them. The CDR3 bases are TGCGCCAGCAGCTTGGACAGGGCGAACACCGGGGAGCTGTTTTTT. Translated: CASSLDRANTGELFF.

The V call is TRBV3-1 (or the pseudogene TRBV3-2), the J call TRBJ1-1; possibly TRBD1 for D (6 bases). V lost 6 bases, J lost 1 base, and 9 bases lay in between. The CDR3 is 13 amino acids. The germline V gene has CDR1 LGHDT and CDR2 YNNKEL (reference sequence). The CDR3 loop is CASSSQGNTEAFF. CDR3 nucleotides: TGTGCCAGCAGTTCACAGGGGAACACTGAAGCTTTCTTT.

The chain combines TRBV28 with TRBJ2-2, with 9 bases lining up with TRBD1. The CDR3 extends over 16 amino acids. Germline values: CDR1 MDHEN, CDR2 SYDVKM. The V and J ends lost 8 bases and 2 bases, in that order; junction bases with no gene match: 9. The CDR3 loop reads CASGLGDRVNTGELFF. DNA of the CDR3: TGTGCCAGCGGGTTGGGGGACAGGGTTAACACCGGGGAGCTGTTTTTT.

The rearrangement uses TRBV11-3 and TRBJ1-1; a possible D gene is TRBD1 (5 bases). V was trimmed by 5 bases and J by 6 bases, leaving 13 bases between them. This CDR3 is 13 amino acids long. Germline V gives CDR1 SGHNT, CDR2 YENEEA. The CDR3 is CASSTTEGAEAFF. Written as DNA, the CDR3 is TGTGCCAGCAGCACGACTGAAGGGGCTGAAGCTTTCTTT.

This chain links TRBV5-1 with TRBJ2-3, with 11 bases identical to TRBD2. Germline CDR1 and CDR2: SGHRS and YFSETQ. The CDR3 contains 14 residues. The V and J ends lost 3 bases and 6 bases, in that order; junction bases with no gene match: 3. The CDR3 nucleotides are TGCGCCAGCAGCTGGGGACTAGCGGACGATACGCAGTATTTT. Its translation is CASSWGLADDTQYF.

The chain combines TRBV6-5 with TRBJ1-2, with D maybe TRBD1 (6 bases). The CDR3 contains 12 residues. Trimming cost V 5 bases and J 6 bases, with 10 bases left between them. Germline values: CDR1 MNHEY, CDR2 SVGAGI. The CDR3 protein is CASSNTGNGYTF. The CDR3 coding sequence is TGTGCCAGCAGTAACACAGGGAATGGCTACACCTTC.